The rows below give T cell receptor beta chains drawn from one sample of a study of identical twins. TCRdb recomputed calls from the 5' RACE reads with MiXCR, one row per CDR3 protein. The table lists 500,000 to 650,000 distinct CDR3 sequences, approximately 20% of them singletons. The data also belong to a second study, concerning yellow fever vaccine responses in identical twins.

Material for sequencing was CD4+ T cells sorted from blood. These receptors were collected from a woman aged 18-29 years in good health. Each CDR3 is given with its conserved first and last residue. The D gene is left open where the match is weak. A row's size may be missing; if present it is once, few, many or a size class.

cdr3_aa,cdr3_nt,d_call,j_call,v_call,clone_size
CASSSRGGGPDEQFF,TGTGCCAGCAGCTCCCGTGGGGGAGGGCCCGATGAGCAGTTCTTC,TRBD2,TRBJ2-1,TRBV7-3,.
CSARSETQYF,TGCAGTGCTAGAAGCGAGACCCAGTACTTC,.,TRBJ2-5,TRBV20-1,few
CASSVRGSSPLHF,TGTGCCAGCAGTGTCAGGGGGAGTTCACCCCTCCACTTT,TRBD1,TRBJ1-6,TRBV25-1,.
CAISSAGGKETQYF,TGTGCCATCTCATCGGCGGGAGGCAAGGAGACCCAGTACTTC,TRBD2,TRBJ2-5,TRBV10-3,.
CASSYRDLGEAFF,TGTGCCAGCAGCTACAGGGACCTGGGTGAAGCTTTCTTT,.,TRBJ1-1,TRBV7-9,few
CASSQWAADTGELFF,TGTGCCAGCAGCCAATGGGCAGCCGACACCGGGGAGCTGTTTTTT,.,TRBJ2-2,TRBV3-1,.
CASSSPLNNEQFF,TGTGCCAGCAGTTCCCCACTCAACAATGAGCAGTTCTTC,.,TRBJ2-1,TRBV28,.
CASSAQGLNTEAFF,TGTGCCAGCAGCGCACAGGGCCTGAACACTGAAGCTTTCTTT,.,TRBJ1-1,TRBV7-2,.
CASSSGQGNDGYTF,TGTGCCAGCAGCTCGGGACAGGGGAATGATGGCTACACCTTC,TRBD1,TRBJ1-2,TRBV7-9,.
CASRPAGTGELFF,TGTGCCAGCCGACCCGCCGGGACCGGGGAGCTGTTTTTT,.,TRBJ2-2,TRBV12-3/TRBV12-4,medium-sized
CASSTTGKETQYF,TGTGCCAGCAGCACCACAGGGAAGGAGACCCAGTACTTC,.,TRBJ2-5,TRBV11-2,.
CASSIILKEQFF,TGTGCCAGCAGTATTATCCTCAAGGAGCAGTTCTTC,.,TRBJ2-1,TRBV28,.
CAISLGGTRRGLSDTQYF,TGTGCCATCAGTTTAGGGGGGACTAGACGCGGTCTGTCGGATACGCAGTATTTT,TRBD2,TRBJ2-3,TRBV12-3/TRBV12-4,.
CASSLAKQGGWAEAFF,TGTGCCAGCAGCTTGGCCAAACAGGGTGGTTGGGCTGAAGCTTTCTTT,.,TRBJ1-1,TRBV5-6,few
CASSLAGYDEQFF,TGTGCCAGCAGCTTAGCGGGGTACGATGAGCAGTTCTTC,.,TRBJ2-1,TRBV11-3,.
CASSQFGTVYEQYF,TGTGCCAGCAGCCAATTTGGGACAGTCTACGAGCAGTACTTC,TRBD1,TRBJ2-7,TRBV3-1,.
CASSEAGLAMREQYF,TGTGCCAGCAGTGAAGCGGGACTAGCGATGAGGGAGCAGTACTTC,TRBD2,TRBJ2-7,TRBV6-1,.
CSAPDGGIDEQFF,TGCAGTGCCCCGGACGGAGGGATTGATGAGCAGTTCTTC,.,TRBJ2-1,TRBV20-1,.
CASSLSAGYGANVLTF,TGCGCCAGCAGCTTGTCCGCGGGATACGGGGCCAACGTCCTGACTTTC,.,TRBJ2-6,TRBV5-1,.
CASSLGATAYSNYGYTF,TGCGCCAGCAGCTTGGGGGCGACAGCTTATTCTAACTATGGCTACACCTTC,.,TRBJ1-2,TRBV5-1,many
CASSPGVDRMNTEAFF,TGCGCCAGCAGCCCGGGGGTGGACAGAATGAACACTGAAGCTTTCTTT,.,TRBJ1-1,TRBV5-1,few
CASSSGTSGRYDTGELFF,TGTGCCAGCAGCTCGGGGACTAGCGGGAGGTACGACACCGGGGAGCTGTTTTTT,TRBD2,TRBJ2-2,TRBV7-3,.
CASSVRTPGSGELFF,TGCGCCAGCAGCGTTCGGACCCCGGGATCCGGGGAGCTGTTTTTT,.,TRBJ2-2,TRBV5-1,.
CASQEAGNNEQFF,TGTGCCAGCCAAGAAGCGGGTAACAATGAGCAGTTCTTC,.,TRBJ2-1,TRBV6-1,.
CASSLAGTGGSYGYTF,TGCGCCAGCAGCTTGGCCGGGACAGGGGGCTCCTATGGCTACACCTTC,TRBD1,TRBJ1-2,TRBV5-1,.
CSARLQFYTDTQYF,TGCAGTGCTAGATTACAGTTTTACACAGATACGCAGTATTTT,.,TRBJ2-3,TRBV20-1,.
CASSPRGGGETQYF,TGTGCCAGCAGTCCAAGGGGCGGGGGGGAGACCCAGTACTTC,TRBD2,TRBJ2-5,TRBV12-3/TRBV12-4,few
CASSGAAVNTGELFF,TGTGCCAGCAGTGGGGCGGCGGTGAACACCGGGGAGCTGTTTTTT,.,TRBJ2-2,TRBV2,.
CASSLDRSYEQYF,TGTGCCAGCAGTCTCGACAGGTCCTACGAGCAGTACTTC,.,TRBJ2-7,TRBV7-8,.
CASSEALTGIAKNIQYF,TGTGCCAGCAGTGAAGCGCTGACGGGCATAGCCAAAAACATTCAGTACTTC,.,TRBJ2-4,TRBV6-1,.
CASSLMASGSYEQYF,TGTGCCAGCAGTTTAATGGCTAGCGGATCCTACGAGCAGTACTTC,TRBD2,TRBJ2-7,TRBV28,few
CASSWTGNNSPLHF,TGCGCCAGCAGCTGGACAGGGAACAATTCACCCCTCCACTTT,TRBD1,TRBJ1-6,TRBV5-1,many
CASSPLPGTAQETQYF,TGTGCCAGCTCACCACTACCCGGGACAGCGCAAGAGACCCAGTACTTC,TRBD1,TRBJ2-5,TRBV18,.
CASSYAGQSYNEQFF,TGTGCCAGCAGTTATGCGGGACAATCCTACAATGAGCAGTTCTTC,.,TRBJ2-1,TRBV12-3/TRBV12-4,few
CATSGTSGSALYEQYF,TGTGCCACATCGGGGACTAGCGGGAGTGCGTTGTACGAGCAGTACTTC,TRBD2,TRBJ2-7,TRBV6-2/TRBV6-3,few
CASSSQGLNEQFF,TGTGCCAGTAGTAGTCAGGGTTTAAATGAGCAGTTCTTC,.,TRBJ2-1,TRBV19,.
CASSQGTGASNEQFF,TGTGCCAGCAGCCAAGGAACCGGCGCCAGCAATGAGCAGTTCTTC,.,TRBJ2-1,TRBV3-1,.
CASSSRSGSTDTQYF,TGTGCCAGCAGCTCCCGGAGCGGGAGCACAGATACGCAGTATTTT,.,TRBJ2-3,TRBV5-5,.
CASTTSGRAADEQFF,TGTGCCAGCACCACTAGCGGGAGGGCCGCTGATGAGCAGTTCTTC,TRBD2,TRBJ2-1,TRBV5-6,few
CASSWGQGEKLFF,TGTGCCAGCAGCTGGGGACAGGGGGAAAAACTGTTTTTT,TRBD1,TRBJ1-4,TRBV6-1,.
CASSKREFSYEQYF,TGTGCCAGCAGCAAGCGGGAGTTTTCCTACGAGCAGTACTTC,TRBD2,TRBJ2-7,TRBV9,few
CSARDIASGYSYEQYF,TGCAGTGCTAGAGATATAGCTAGCGGTTATTCCTACGAGCAGTACTTC,TRBD2,TRBJ2-7,TRBV20-1,once
CASSQGVQGSEQFF,TGTGCCAGCAGCCAAGGCGTACAGGGGAGTGAGCAGTTCTTC,TRBD1,TRBJ2-1,TRBV3-1,.
CSARGGAGPSQETQYF,TGCAGTGCTAGAGGGGGGGCAGGGCCCTCCCAAGAGACCCAGTACTTC,.,TRBJ2-5,TRBV20-1,.
CASSYGQATGELFF,TGTGCCAGCAGCTATGGACAGGCTACCGGGGAGCTGTTTTTT,TRBD1,TRBJ2-2,TRBV12-3/TRBV12-4,.
CASLSGGASEQFF,TGTGCCAGCTTAAGCGGGGGGGCGAGTGAGCAGTTCTTC,TRBD2,TRBJ2-1,TRBV25-1,.
CASSPRTDNTGELFF,TGCGCCAGCAGCCCGCGGACTGACAACACCGGGGAGCTGTTTTTT,.,TRBJ2-2,TRBV5-1,.
CASSSRTDMNTEAFF,TGTGCCAGCAGCTCTCGGACAGACATGAACACTGAAGCTTTCTTT,.,TRBJ1-1,TRBV9,few
CSARDLTSGTSAKNIQYF,TGCAGTGCTAGAGATCTTACTAGCGGGACCTCTGCCAAAAACATTCAGTACTTC,TRBD2,TRBJ2-4,TRBV20-1,.